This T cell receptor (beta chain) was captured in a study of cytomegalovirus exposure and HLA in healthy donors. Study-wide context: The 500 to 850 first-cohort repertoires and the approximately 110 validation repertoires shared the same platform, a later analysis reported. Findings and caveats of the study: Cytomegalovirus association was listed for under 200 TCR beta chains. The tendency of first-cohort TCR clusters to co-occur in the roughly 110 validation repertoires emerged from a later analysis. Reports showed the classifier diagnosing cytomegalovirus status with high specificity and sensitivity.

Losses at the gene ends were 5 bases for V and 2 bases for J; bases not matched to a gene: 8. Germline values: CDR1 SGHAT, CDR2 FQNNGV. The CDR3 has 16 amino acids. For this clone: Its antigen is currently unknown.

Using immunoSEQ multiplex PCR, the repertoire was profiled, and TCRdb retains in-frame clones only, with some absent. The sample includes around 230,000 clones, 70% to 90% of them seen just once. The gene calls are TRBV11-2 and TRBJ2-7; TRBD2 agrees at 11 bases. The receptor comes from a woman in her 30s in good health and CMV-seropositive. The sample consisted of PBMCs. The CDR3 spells CASSLTSGSSTYEQYF. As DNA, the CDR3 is TGTGCCAGCAGCCTTACTAGCGGGAGCAGCACCTACGAGCAGTACTTC.